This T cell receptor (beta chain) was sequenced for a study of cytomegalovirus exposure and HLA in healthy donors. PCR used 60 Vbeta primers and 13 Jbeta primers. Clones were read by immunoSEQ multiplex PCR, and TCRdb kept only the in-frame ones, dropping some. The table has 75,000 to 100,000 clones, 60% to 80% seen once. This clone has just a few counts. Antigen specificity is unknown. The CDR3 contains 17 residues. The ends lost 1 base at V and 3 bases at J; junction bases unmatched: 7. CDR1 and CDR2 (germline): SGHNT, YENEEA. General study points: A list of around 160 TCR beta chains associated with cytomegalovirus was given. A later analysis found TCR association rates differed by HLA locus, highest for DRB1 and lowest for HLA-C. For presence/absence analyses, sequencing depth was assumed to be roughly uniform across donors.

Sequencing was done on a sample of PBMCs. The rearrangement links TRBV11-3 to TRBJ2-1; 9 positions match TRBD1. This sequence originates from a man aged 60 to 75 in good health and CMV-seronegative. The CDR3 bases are TGTGCCAGCAGCTTAGGGGTCGGGACAGGGCACTACAATGAGCAGTTCTTC. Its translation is CASSLGVGTGHYNEQFF.